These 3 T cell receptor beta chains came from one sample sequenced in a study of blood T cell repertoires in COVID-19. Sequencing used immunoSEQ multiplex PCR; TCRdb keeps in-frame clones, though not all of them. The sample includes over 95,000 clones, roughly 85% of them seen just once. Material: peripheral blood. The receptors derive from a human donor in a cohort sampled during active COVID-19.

The CDR3 loop reads CASSLGRQGDDEQYF. Written as DNA, the CDR3 is TGTGCCAGCAGCTTAGGGCGACAGGGGGACGACGAGCAGTACTTC. This rearrangement joins TRBV7-2 to TRBJ2-7, with 9 bases that match TRBD1. The CDR3 is 15 amino acids. V was clipped by 1 base and J by 5 bases; unmatched bases: 6. The germline V gene has CDR1 SGHTA and CDR2 FQGNSA. Filled out from reference TRBV7-2 and TRBJ2-7, the complete variable domain reads GAGVSQSPSNKVTEKGKDVELRCDPISGHTALYWYRQSLGQGLEFLIYFQGNSAPDKSGLPSDRFSAERTGGSVSTLTIQRTQQEDSAVYLCASSLGRQGDDEQYFGPGTRLTVT.

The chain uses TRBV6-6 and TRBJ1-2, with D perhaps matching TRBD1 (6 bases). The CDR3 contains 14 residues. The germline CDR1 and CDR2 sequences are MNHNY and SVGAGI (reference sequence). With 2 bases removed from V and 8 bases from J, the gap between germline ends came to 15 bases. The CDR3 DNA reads TGTGCCAGCAGTTACGCCCCGACAGGCCGAGGCTACACCTTC. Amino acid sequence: CASSYAPTGRGYTF.

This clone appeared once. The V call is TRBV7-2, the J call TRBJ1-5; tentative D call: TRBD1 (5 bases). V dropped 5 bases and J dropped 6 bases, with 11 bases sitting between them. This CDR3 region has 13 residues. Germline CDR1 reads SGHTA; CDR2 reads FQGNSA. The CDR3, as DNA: TGTGCCAGCAGCCAGGGAGGCAGTCAGCCCCAGCATTTT. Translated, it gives CASSQGGSQPQHF. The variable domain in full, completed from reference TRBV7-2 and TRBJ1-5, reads GAGVSQSPSNKVTEKGKDVELRCDPISGHTALYWYRQSLGQGLEFLIYFQGNSAPDKSGLPSDRFSAERTGGSVSTLTIQRTQQEDSAVYLCASSQGGSQPQHFGDGTRLSIL.